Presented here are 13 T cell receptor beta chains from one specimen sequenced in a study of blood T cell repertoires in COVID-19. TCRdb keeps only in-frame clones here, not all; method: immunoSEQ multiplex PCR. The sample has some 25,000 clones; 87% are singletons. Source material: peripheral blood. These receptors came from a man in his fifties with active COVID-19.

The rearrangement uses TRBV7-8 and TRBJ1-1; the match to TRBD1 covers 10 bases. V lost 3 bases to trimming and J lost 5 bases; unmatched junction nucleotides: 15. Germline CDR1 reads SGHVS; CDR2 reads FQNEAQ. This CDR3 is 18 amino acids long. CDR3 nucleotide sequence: TGTGCCAGCAGCTTTATCGTTGCGAGACAGGGGGCAGTTACTGAAGCTTTCTTT. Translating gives CASSFIVARQGAVTEAFF.

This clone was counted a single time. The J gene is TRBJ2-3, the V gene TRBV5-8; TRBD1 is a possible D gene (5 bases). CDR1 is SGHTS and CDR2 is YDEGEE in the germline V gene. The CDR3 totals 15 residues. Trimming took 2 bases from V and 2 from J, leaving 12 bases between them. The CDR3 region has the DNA TGTGCCAGCAGCTTCACCCCGGACATCACAGATACGCAGTATTTT. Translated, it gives CASSFTPDITDTQYF.

The CDR3 is CASSIKVAGQGKNIQYF. The CDR3 DNA is TGTGCCAGTAGTATTAAGGTTGCTGGACAGGGAAAGAACATTCAGTACTTC. The chain combines TRBV19 with TRBJ2-4; 8 bases are shared with TRBD1. The CDR3 runs 17 residues. Germline trimming cut 3 bases from V and 7 bases from J; bases unmatched to any gene: 14. Germline-derived CDR1 and CDR2 are LNHDA and SQIVND (reference sequence).

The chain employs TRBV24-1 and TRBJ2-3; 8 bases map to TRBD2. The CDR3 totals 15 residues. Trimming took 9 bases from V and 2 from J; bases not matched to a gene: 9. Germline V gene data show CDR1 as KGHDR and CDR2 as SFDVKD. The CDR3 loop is CATAGSGSITDTQYF. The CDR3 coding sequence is TGTGCCACCGCGGGCAGCGGGAGTATCACAGATACGCAGTATTTT.

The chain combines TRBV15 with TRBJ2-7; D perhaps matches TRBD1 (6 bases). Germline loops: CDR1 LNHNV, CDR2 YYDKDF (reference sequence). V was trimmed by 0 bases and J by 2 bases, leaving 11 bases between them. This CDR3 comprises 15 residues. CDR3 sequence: CATSREGAGAYEQYF. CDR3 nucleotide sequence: TGTGCCACCAGCAGAGAGGGGGCCGGGGCCTACGAGCAGTACTTC.

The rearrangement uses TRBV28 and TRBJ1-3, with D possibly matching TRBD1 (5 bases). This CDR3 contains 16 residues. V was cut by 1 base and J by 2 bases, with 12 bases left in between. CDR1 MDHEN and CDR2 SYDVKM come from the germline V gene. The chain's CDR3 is CASSLYQGYAGNTIYF. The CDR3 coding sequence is TGTGCCAGCAGTTTATACCAGGGTTATGCTGGAAACACCATATATTTT. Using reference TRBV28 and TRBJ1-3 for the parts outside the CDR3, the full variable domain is DVKVTQSSRYLVKRTGEKVFLECVQDMDHENMFWYRQDPGLGLRLIYFSYDVKMKEKGDIPEGYSVSREKKERFSLILESASTNQTSMYLCASSLYQGYAGNTIYFGEGSWLTVV.

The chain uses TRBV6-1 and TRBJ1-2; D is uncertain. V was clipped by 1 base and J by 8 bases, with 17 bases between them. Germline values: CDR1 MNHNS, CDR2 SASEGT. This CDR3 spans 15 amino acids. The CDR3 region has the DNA TGTGCCAGCAGTGAAGATCTTCGCGGCCGACGGGGCTACACCTTC. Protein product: CASSEDLRGRRGYTF.

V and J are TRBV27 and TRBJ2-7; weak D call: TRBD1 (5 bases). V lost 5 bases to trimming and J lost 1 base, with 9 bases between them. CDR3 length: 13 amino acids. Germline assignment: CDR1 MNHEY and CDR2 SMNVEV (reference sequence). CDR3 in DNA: TGTGCCAGCAGTAGTCAGGGTTCCTACGAGCAGTACGTC. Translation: CASSSQGSYEQYV.

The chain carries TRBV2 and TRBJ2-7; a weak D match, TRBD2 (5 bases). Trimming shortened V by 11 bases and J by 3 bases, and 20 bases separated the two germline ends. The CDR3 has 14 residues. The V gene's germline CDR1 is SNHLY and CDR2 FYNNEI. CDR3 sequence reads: CAVERVPEIYEQYF. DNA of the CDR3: TGTGCCGTCGAGAGGGTCCCCGAAATCTACGAGCAGTACTTC.

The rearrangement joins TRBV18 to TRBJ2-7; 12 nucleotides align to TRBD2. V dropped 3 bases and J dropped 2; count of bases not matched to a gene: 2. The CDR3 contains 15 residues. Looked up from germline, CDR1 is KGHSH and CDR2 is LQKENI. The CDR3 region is CASSPRTSGAYEQYF. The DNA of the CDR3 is TGTGCCAGCTCACCCAGGACTAGCGGGGCCTACGAGCAGTACTTC.

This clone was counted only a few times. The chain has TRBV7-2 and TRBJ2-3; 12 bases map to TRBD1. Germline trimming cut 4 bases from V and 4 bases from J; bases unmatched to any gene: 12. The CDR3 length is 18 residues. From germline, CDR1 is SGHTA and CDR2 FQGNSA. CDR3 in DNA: TGTGCCAGCAGCTACACCCCTACGGGGACAGGGGGCGCAGATACGCAGTATTTT. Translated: CASSYTPTGTGGADTQYF.

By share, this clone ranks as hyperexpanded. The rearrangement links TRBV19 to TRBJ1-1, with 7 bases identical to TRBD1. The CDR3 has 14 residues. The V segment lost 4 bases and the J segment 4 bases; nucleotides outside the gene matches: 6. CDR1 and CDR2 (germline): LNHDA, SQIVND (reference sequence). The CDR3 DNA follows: TGTGCCAGTAGTACGATAACAGGGGTCACTGAAGCTTTCTTT. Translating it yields CASSTITGVTEAFF.

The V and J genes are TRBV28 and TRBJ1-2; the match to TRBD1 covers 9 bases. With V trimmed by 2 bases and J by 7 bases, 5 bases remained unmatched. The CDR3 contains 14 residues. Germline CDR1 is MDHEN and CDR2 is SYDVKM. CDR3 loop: CASSLGQGWSGYTF. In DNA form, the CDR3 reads TGTGCCAGCAGTTTAGGACAGGGGTGGAGTGGCTACACCTTC.